This record looks at one T cell receptor (beta chain) sequence and its context. Looked up from germline, CDR1 is LGHNA and CDR2 is YSLEER. The CDR3 is 14 residues long. Trimming took 2 bases from V and 1 from J, leaving 6 bases between them. The sample originates from a study of blood T cell repertoires in COVID-19. Study-wide background: Samples representing acute and convalescent COVID-19 were sourced from the United States, Italy and Spain. Sources were T cells, B-cell-depleted T cells, or PBMCs; the material itself was cDNA or gDNA.

The authors' processing: It was from reference gene primer amplification that nucleated cell counts were estimated. Profiled with immunoSEQ multiplex PCR; TCRdb holds only in-frame clones, not every one. Clone size and the V and J calls come from that table; the DNA yielded D and trimming. Seen here are around 43,000 clones, around 89% observed once, and the top ten hold 6.2%. This receptor was obtained from a human donor in a cohort sampled during active COVID-19. The V gene is TRBV4-3, the J gene TRBJ1-3; D is ambiguous. Specimen: peripheral blood. The CDR3 protein is CASSQTQSGNTIYF. For the CDR3, the DNA is TGCGCCAGCAGCCAAACACAATCTGGAAACACCATATATTTT.